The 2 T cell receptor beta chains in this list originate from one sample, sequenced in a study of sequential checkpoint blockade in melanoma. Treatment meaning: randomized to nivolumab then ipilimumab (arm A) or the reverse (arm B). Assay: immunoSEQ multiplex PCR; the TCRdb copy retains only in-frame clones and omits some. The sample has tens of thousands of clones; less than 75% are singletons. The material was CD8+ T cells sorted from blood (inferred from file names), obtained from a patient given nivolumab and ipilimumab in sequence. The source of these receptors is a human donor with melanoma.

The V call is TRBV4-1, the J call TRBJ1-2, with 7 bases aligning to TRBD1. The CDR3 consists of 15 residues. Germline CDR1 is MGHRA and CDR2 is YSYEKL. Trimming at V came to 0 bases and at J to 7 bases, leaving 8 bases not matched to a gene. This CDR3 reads CASSQDSTGKGGYTF. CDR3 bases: TGCGCCAGCAGCCAAGATTCGACAGGGAAGGGTGGCTACACCTTC.

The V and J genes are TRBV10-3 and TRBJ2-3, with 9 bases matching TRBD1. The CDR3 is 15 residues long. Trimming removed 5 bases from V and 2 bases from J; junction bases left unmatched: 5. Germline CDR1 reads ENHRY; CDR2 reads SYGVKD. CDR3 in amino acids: CAISSDRGLTDTQYF. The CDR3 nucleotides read TGTGCCATCAGTTCGGACAGGGGCCTCACAGATACGCAGTATTTT.